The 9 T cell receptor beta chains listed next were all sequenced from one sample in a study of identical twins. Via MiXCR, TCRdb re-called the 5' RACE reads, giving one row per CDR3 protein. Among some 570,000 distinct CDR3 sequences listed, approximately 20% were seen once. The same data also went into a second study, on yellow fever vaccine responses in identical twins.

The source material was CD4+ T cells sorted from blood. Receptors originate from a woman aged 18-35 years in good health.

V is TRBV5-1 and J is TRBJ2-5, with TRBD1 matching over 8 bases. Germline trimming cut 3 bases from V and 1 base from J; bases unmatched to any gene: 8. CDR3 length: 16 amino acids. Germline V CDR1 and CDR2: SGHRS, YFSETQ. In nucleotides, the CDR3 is TGCGCCAGCAGCTACGGACAGGGATTACGCCAAGAGACCCAGTACTTC. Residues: CASSYGQGLRQETQYF.

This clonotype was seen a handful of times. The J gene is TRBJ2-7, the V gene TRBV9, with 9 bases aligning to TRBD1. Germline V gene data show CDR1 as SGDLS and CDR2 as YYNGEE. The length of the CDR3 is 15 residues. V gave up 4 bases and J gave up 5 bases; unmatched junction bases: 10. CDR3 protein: CASSQAGTGIHEQYF. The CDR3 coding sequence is TGTGCCAGCAGCCAGGCTGGGACAGGGATCCACGAGCAGTACTTC.

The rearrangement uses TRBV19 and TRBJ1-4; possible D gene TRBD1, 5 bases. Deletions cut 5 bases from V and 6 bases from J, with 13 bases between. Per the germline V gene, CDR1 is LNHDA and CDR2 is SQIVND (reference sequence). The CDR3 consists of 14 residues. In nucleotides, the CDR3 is TGTGCCAGTAGTGACCGAGGGGCGCATGAAAAACTGTTTTTT. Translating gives CASSDRGAHEKLFF.

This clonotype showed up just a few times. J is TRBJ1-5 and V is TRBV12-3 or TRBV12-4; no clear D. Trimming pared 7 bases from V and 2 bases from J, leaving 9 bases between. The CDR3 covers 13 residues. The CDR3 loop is CASNPGGNQPQHF. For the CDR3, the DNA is TGTGCCAGCAACCCAGGCGGCAATCAGCCCCAGCATTTT.

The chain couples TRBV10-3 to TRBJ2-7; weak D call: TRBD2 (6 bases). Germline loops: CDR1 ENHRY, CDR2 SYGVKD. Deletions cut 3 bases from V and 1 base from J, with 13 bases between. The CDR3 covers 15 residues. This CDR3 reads CAISDMGEASYEQYF. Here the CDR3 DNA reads TGTGCCATCAGTGATATGGGGGAGGCGTCCTACGAGCAGTACTTC.

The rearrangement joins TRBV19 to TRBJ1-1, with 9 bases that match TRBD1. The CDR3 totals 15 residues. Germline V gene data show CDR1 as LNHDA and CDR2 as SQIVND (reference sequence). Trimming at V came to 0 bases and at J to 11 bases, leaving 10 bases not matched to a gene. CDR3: CASSIDRHRGLEAFF. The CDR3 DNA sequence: TGTGCCAGTAGTATAGATCGGCACAGGGGGCTGGAGGCTTTCTTT.

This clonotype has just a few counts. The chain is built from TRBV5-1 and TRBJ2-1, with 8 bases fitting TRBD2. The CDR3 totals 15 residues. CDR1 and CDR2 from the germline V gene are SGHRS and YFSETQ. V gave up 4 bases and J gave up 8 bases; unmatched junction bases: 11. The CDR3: CASSPGLAVTDEQFF. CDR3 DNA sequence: TGCGCCAGCAGCCCCGGACTAGCAGTTACGGATGAGCAGTTCTTC.

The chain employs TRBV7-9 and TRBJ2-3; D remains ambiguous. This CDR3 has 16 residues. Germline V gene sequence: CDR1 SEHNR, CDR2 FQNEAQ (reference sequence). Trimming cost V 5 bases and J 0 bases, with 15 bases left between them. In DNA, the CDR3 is TGTGCCAGCAGCCGTACTGCCGCTCGCAGCACAGATACGCAGTATTTT. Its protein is CASSRTAARSTDTQYF.

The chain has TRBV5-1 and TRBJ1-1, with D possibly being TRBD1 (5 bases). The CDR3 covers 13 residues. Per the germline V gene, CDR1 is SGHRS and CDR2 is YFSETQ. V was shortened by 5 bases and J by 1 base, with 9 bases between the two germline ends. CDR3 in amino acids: CASRQDRNTEAFF. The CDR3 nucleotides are TGCGCCAGCAGACAAGACAGGAACACTGAAGCTTTCTTT.